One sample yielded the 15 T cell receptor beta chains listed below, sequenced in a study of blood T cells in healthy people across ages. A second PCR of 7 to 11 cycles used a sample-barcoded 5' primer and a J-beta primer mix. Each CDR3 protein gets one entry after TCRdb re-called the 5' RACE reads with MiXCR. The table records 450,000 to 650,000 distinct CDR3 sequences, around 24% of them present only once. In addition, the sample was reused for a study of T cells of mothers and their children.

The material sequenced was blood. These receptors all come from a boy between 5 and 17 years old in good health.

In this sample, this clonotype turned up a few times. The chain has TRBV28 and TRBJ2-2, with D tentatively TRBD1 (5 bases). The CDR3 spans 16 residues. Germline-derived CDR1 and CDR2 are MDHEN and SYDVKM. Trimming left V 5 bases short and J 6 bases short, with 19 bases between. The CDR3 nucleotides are TGTGCCAGCAGTCCCGGTTTTCAGGGATATGCCGGGGAGCTGTTTTTT. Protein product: CASSPGFQGYAGELFF.

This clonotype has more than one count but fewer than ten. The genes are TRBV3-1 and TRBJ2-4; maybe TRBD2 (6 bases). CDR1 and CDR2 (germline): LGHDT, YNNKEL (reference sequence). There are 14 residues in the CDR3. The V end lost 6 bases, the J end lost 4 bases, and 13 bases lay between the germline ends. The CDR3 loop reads CASSPAGTKNIQYF. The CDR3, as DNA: TGTGCCAGCAGTCCAGCGGGCACAAAAAACATTCAGTACTTC. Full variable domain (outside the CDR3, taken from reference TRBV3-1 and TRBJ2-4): DTAVSQTPKYLVTQMGNDKSIKCEQNLGHDTMYWYKQDSKKFLKIMFSYNNKELIINETVPNRFSPKSPDKAHLNLHINSLELGDSAVYFCASSPAGTKNIQYFGAGTRLSVL.

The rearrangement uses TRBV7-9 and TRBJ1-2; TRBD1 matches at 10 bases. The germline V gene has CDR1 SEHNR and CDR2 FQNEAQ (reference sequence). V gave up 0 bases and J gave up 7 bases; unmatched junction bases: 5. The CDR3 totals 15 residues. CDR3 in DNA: TGTGCCAGCAGCTTAGCCGGGACAGGGGATCGTGGCTACACCTTC. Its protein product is CASSLAGTGDRGYTF. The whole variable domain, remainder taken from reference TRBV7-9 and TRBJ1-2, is DTGVSQNPRHKITKRGQNVTFRCDPISEHNRLYWYRQTLGQGPEFLTYFQNEAQLEKSRLLSDRFSAERPKGSFSTLEIQRTEQGDSAMYLCASSLAGTGDRGYTFGSGTRLTVV.

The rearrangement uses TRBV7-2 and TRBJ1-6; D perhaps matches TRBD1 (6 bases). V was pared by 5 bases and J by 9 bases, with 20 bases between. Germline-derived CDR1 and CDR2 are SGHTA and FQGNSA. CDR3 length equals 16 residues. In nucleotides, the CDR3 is TGTGCCAGCAGCCCAGGCGGGGGGGCAGTAGGTTCACCCCTCCACTTT. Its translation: CASSPGGGAVGSPLHF.

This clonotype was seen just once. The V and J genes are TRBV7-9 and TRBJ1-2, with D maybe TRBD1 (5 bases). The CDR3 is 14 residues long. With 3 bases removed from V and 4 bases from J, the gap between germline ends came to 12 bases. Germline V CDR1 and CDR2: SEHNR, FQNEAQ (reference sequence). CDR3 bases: TGTGCCAGCAGCTTTCAACAGGTCGGCTATGGCTACACCTTC. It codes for CASSFQQVGYGYTF.

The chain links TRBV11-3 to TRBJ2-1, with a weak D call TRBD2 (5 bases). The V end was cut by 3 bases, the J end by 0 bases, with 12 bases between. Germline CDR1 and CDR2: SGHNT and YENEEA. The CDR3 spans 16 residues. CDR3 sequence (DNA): TGTGCCAGCAGCTTGTGGTCGGGGAGCTCCTACAATGAGCAGTTCTTC. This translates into CASSLWSGSSYNEQFF.

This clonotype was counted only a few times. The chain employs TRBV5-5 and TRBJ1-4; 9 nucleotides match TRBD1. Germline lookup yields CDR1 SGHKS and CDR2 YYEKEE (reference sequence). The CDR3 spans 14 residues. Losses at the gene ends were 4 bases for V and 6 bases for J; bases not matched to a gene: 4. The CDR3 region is CASSGDRADEKLFF. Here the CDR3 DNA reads TGTGCCAGCAGCGGGGACAGGGCCGATGAAAAACTGTTTTTT.

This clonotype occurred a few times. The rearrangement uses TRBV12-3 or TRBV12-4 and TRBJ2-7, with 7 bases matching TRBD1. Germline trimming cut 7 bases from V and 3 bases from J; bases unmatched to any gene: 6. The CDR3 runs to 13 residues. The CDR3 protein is CASTGQHNYEQYF. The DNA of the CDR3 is TGTGCCAGCACGGGACAGCACAACTACGAGCAGTACTTC.

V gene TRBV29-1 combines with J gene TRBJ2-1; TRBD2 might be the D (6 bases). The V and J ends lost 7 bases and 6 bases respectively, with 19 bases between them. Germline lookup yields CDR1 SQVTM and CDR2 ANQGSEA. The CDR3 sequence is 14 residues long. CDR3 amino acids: CSAATSGDSNEQFF. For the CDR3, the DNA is TGCAGCGCGGCTACGTCGGGGGATAGCAATGAGCAGTTCTTC.

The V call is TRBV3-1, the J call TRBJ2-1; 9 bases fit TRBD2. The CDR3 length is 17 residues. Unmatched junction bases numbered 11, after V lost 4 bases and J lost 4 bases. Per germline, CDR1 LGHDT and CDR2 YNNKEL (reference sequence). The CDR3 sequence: CASSLKFSGSRYNEQFF. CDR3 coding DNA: TGTGCCAGCAGCCTAAAATTTAGCGGGAGTAGGTACAATGAGCAGTTCTTC.

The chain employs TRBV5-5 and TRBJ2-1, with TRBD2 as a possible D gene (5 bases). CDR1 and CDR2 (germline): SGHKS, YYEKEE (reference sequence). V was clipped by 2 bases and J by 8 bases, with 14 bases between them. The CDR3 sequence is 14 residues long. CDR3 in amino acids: CASSFTGRQDEQFF. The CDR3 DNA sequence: TGTGCCAGCAGCTTTACGGGGAGACAAGATGAGCAGTTCTTC.

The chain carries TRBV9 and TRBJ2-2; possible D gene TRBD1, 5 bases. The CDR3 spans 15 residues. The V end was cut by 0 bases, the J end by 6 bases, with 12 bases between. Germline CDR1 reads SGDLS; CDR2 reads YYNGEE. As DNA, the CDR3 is TGTGCCAGCAGCGTAGGGCAGGGATTTCCCGGGGAGCTGTTTTTT. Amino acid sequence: CASSVGQGFPGELFF.

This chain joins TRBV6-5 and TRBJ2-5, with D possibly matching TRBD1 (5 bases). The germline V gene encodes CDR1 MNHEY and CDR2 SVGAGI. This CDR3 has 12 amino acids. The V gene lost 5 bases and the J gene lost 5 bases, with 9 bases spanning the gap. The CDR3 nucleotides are TGTGCCAGCAGTCAGGGTCGGGAGACCCAGTACTTC. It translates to CASSQGRETQYF.

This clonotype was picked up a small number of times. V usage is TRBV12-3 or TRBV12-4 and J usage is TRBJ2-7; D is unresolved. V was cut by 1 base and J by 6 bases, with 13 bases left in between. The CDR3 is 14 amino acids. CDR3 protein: CASSLDGPLGEQYF. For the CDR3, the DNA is TGTGCCAGCAGTTTAGACGGCCCCCTGGGCGAGCAGTACTTC.

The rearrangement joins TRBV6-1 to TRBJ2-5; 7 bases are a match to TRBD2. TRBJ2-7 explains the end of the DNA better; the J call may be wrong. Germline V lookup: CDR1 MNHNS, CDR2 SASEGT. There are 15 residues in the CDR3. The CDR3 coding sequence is TGTGCCAGCAGTGATGCGGGAGACTTTCCCTACGAGCAGTACTTC. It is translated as CASSDAGDFPYEQYF.